The clone carrying this TCR beta chain turned up a few times. The sample belongs to a study of blood T cells in healthy people across ages. V was clipped by 5 bases and J by 6 bases, with 23 bases between them. Germline V gene lookup returns CDR1 SEHNR and CDR2 FQNEAQ (reference sequence). The CDR3 is made up of 16 amino acids. Together with a sample-barcoded 5' primer, a J-beta primer mix was included in a second PCR lasting roughly 6 to 12 cycles. TCRdb redid the calling of the 5' RACE reads with MiXCR, one entry per CDR3 protein. Among approximately 1.5 million distinct CDR3 sequences listed, almost 35% were seen once.

The receptor was isolated from a woman aged 25 to 39 in good health. The sequenced sample consisted of blood. The rearrangement joins TRBV7-9 to TRBJ2-7; D is possibly TRBD1 (6 bases). The CDR3 protein is CASSVDLTRVGGEQYF. The DNA for the CDR3 is TGTGCCAGCAGCGTAGACCTGACCAGGGTAGGGGGCGAGCAGTACTTC.